The 13 T cell receptor beta chains below were found in one sample sequenced in a study of T-cell memory formation after mild COVID-19. TCRdb reprocessed the 5' RACE reads with MiXCR, giving one entry per CDR3 protein. The repertoire includes 150,000 or so distinct CDR3 sequences, 25% to 40% of them detected once, and 9.5% to 15% sits in the top ten. What was sequenced was PBMCs or a T cell subset sorted from them (not recorded which). The receptor set was obtained from an adult woman who had mild COVID-19 (a few samples of this study predate the infection). Cell type and time point are not known.

This clonotype showed up just a few times. The genes are TRBV5-1 and TRBJ2-7, with TRBD2 as a possible D gene (6 bases). Trimming stripped 6 bases from V and 3 bases from J, with 16 bases between. CDR1 and CDR2 (germline): SGHRS, YFSETQ. The CDR3 consists of 14 residues. The DNA for the CDR3 is TGCGCCAGCACTGGAGGGTGGGGGGACTACGAGCAGTACTTC. Translation: CASTGGWGDYEQYF.

V gene TRBV3-1 combines with J gene TRBJ1-2; the D gene is possibly TRBD1 (5 bases). This CDR3 region has 13 residues. Per germline, CDR1 LGHDT and CDR2 YNNKEL (reference sequence). The V gene lost 4 bases and the J gene lost 7 bases, with 13 bases spanning the gap. CDR3 region: CASSPPGTSGYTF. The CDR3 bases are TGTGCCAGCAGCCCCCCAGGGACGTCTGGCTACACCTTC. The full variable domain, with the rest looked up from reference TRBV3-1 and TRBJ1-2, is DTAVSQTPKYLVTQMGNDKSIKCEQNLGHDTMYWYKQDSKKFLKIMFSYNNKELIINETVPNRFSPKSPDKAHLNLHINSLELGDSAVYFCASSPPGTSGYTFGSGTRLTVV.

V and J are TRBV7-2 and TRBJ1-1; D might be TRBD1 (6 bases). V gave up 5 bases and J gave up 3 bases, with 10 bases separating them. Germline CDR1 reads SGHTA; CDR2 reads FQGNSA. This CDR3 has 13 residues. CDR3 sequence: CASSPGHYTEAFF. For the CDR3, the DNA is TGTGCCAGCAGCCCGGGACACTACACTGAAGCTTTCTTT.

There are a few counts of this clonotype. V is TRBV3-1 and J is TRBJ2-3, with 16 bases matching TRBD2. J was trimmed by 4 bases and V by 4 bases; bases with no gene match: 8. Germline loops: CDR1 LGHDT, CDR2 YNNKEL (reference sequence). This CDR3 has 18 amino acids. The CDR3: CASSLFGTSGGASDTQYF. For the CDR3, the DNA is TGTGCCAGCAGCCTCTTTGGGACTAGCGGGGGGGCTTCAGATACGCAGTATTTT.

This rearrangement joins TRBV12-3 or TRBV12-4 to TRBJ2-7, with 10 bases matching TRBD2. The ends lost 4 bases at V and 3 bases at J; junction bases unmatched: 12. CDR3 size: 17 residues. This CDR3 is CASSSRTSGELIYEQYF. In DNA form, the CDR3 reads TGTGCCAGCAGTTCTAGGACTAGCGGAGAATTAATCTACGAGCAGTACTTC.

This chain connects TRBV29-1 to TRBJ2-7; 9 nucleotides match TRBD1. V gave up 0 bases and J gave up 0 bases; unmatched junction bases: 3. CDR3 length: 15 amino acids. The germline CDR1 and CDR2 sequences are SQVTM and ANQGSEA. CDR3 nucleotide sequence: TGCAGCGTTGAAGACACAGGGGGCCCCTCCTACGAGCAGTACTTC. Translated, it gives CSVEDTGGPSYEQYF.

This clonotype was seen a few times. The chain joins TRBV20-1 to TRBJ2-3, with TRBD2 matching 10 bases. Trimming removed 3 bases from V and 4 bases from J; junction bases left unmatched: 4. The germline gives CDR1 DFQATT, CDR2 SNEGSKA (reference sequence). This CDR3 spans 14 amino acids. CDR3 DNA: TGCAGTGCTAGGGGACTAGCGTCCCCAGATACGCAGTATTTT. It encodes CSARGLASPDTQYF.

The gene calls are TRBV18 and TRBJ1-4; D possibly corresponds to TRBD1 (5 bases). CDR1 KGHSH and CDR2 LQKENI come from the germline V gene. Trimming cost V 3 bases and J 8 bases, with 13 bases left between them. The CDR3 consists of 14 residues. CDR3: CASSPAGTQEKLFF. The CDR3 DNA is TGTGCCAGCTCACCCGCCGGGACCCAGGAAAAACTGTTTTTT.

This clonotype was counted between two and nine times. The chain joins TRBV20-1 to TRBJ2-7; 7 nucleotides agree with TRBD1. V trimming: 2 bases; J trimming: 2 bases; junction bases outside the gene matches: 6. CDR3 length: 14 residues. Germline CDR1 and CDR2: DFQATT and SNEGSKA (reference sequence). DNA for the CDR3: TGCAGTGCTAGAAGTCTGGGACAGACCTACGAGCAGTACTTC. Translation gives CSARSLGQTYEQYF.

In its sample, this clonotype was seen a few times. CDR3 DNA sequence: TGTGCCAGCAGTAGGAGGGGCGCTGAAGCTTTCTTT. Amino acids: CASSRRGAEAFF. V usage is TRBV6-2 or TRBV6-3 and J usage is TRBJ1-1; TRBD1 is a possible D gene (5 bases). Germline CDR1 MNHEY, CDR2 SVGEGT. This CDR3 is built from 12 residues. Trimming stripped 5 bases from V and 6 bases from J, with 10 bases between.

This chain connects TRBV7-9 to TRBJ2-3, with D possibly matching TRBD2 (5 bases). The CDR3 has 15 amino acids. Trimming shortened V by 7 bases and J by 0 bases, and 14 bases separated the two germline ends. In germline, CDR1 is SEHNR, CDR2 FQNEAQ (reference sequence). CDR3 loop: CASTASEASTDTQYF. The CDR3 DNA is TGTGCCAGCACCGCCTCGGAGGCTAGCACAGATACGCAGTATTTT.

This clonotype was seen more than once but under ten times. This sequence joins TRBV7-2 and TRBJ2-3; the D gene is possibly TRBD2 (5 bases). The CDR3 loop spans 15 amino acids. Trimming stripped 4 bases from V and 2 bases from J, with 13 bases between. Germline assignment: CDR1 SGHTA and CDR2 FQGNSA. In DNA form, the CDR3 reads TGTGCCAGCAGCTCCGGACTGATTCTCACAGATACGCAGTATTTT. This translates into CASSSGLILTDTQYF. The whole variable domain, filled in from reference TRBV7-2 and TRBJ2-3, reads GAGVSQSPSNKVTEKGKDVELRCDPISGHTALYWYRQSLGQGLEFLIYFQGNSAPDKSGLPSDRFSAERTGGSVSTLTIQRTQQEDSAVYLCASSSGLILTDTQYFGPGTRLTVL.

The chain links TRBV2 to TRBJ1-1; D is undetermined. V was trimmed by 6 bases and J by 2 bases, leaving 19 bases between them. The germline V gene encodes CDR1 SNHLY and CDR2 FYNNEI. The CDR3 spans 16 residues. The DNA for the CDR3 is TGTGCCAGCAGGAGGGCGCGGGTATCCGGAAACACTGAAGCTTTCTTT. Protein product: CASRRARVSGNTEAFF.